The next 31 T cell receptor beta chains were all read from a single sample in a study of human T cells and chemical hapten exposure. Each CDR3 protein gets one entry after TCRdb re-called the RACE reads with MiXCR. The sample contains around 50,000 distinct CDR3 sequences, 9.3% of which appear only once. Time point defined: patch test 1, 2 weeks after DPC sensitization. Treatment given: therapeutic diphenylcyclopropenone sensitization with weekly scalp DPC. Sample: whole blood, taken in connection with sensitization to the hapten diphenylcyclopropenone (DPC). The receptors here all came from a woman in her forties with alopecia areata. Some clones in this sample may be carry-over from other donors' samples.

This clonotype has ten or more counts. The CDR3 loop reads CASSPQGQLNTEAFF. DNA for the CDR3: TGTGCCAGCTCACCACAGGGACAGCTGAACACTGAAGCTTTCTTT. The chain uses TRBV18 and TRBJ1-1; 7 bases are shared with TRBD1. The germline CDR1 and CDR2 sequences are KGHSH and LQKENI. V lost 1 base and J lost 0; bases outside the gene matches: 2. This CDR3 is built from 15 residues.

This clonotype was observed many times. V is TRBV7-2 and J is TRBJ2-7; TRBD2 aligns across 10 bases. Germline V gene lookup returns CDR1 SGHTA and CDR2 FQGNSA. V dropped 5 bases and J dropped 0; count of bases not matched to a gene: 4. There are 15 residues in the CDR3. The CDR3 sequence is CASSSSGGFSYEQYF. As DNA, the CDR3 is TGTGCCAGCAGCAGTAGCGGGGGGTTCTCCTACGAGCAGTACTTC.

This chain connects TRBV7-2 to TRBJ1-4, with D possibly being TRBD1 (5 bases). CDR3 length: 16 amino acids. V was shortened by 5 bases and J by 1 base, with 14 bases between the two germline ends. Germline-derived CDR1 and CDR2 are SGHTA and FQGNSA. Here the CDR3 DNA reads TGTGCCAGCAGCCGCAGGGCTGGAAGAACTAATGAAAAACTGTTTTTT. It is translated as CASSRRAGRTNEKLFF.

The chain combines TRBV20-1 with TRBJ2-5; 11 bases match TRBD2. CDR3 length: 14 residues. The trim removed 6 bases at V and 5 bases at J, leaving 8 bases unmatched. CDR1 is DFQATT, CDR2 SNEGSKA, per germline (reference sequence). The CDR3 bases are TGCAGTGCCACGATAGCGGGGGGGCCGGAGACCCAGTACTTC. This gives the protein CSATIAGGPETQYF.

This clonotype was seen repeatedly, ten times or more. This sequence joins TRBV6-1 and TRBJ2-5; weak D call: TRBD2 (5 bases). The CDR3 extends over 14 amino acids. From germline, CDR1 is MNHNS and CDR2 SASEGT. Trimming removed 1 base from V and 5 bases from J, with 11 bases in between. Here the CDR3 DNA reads TGTGCCAGCAGTGAAGAGGGTCGAGGGGAGACCCAGTACTTC. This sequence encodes CASSEEGRGETQYF.

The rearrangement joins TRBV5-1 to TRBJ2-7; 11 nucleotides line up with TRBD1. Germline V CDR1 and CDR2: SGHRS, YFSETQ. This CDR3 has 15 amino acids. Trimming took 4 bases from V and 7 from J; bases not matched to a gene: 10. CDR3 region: CASSRWTGGAREQYF. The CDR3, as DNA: TGCGCCAGCAGCCGATGGACAGGGGGCGCGAGGGAGCAGTACTTC.

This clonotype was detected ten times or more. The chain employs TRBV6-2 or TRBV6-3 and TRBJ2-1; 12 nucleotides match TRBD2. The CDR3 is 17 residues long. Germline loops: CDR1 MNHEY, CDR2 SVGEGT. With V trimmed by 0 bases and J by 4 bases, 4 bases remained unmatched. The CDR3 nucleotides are TGTGCCAGCAGTTACTCCGGACTAGCGGGGATATACAATGAGCAGTTCTTC. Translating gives CASSYSGLAGIYNEQFF.

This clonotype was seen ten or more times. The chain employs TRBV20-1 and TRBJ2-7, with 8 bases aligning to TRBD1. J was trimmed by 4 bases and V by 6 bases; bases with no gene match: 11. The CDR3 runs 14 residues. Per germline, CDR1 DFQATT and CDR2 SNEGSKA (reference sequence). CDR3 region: CSAISGTGPYEQYF. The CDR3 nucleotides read TGCAGTGCAATCTCCGGGACAGGACCGTACGAGCAGTACTTC.

CDR3 sequence reads: CASSLGSRGEQYF. For the CDR3, the DNA is TGTGCCAGCAGCTTAGGATCTCGGGGCGAGCAGTACTTC. This chain uses TRBV7-2 with TRBJ2-7, with a weak D call TRBD2 (5 bases). This CDR3 has 13 residues. V lost 1 base to trimming and J lost 6 bases, with 10 bases between them. Germline CDR1 and CDR2: SGHTA and FQGNSA. The full variable domain, completed using reference TRBV7-2 and TRBJ2-7, is GAGVSQSPSNKVTEKGKDVELRCDPISGHTALYWYRQSLGQGLEFLIYFQGNSAPDKSGLPSDRFSAERTGGSVSTLTIQRTQQEDSAVYLCASSLGSRGEQYFGPGTRLTVT.

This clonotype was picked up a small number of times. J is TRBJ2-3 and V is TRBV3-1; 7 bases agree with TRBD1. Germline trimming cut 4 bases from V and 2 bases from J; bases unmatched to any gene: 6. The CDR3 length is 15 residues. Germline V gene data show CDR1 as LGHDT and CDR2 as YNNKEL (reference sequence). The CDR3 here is CASSLSGTDTDTQYF. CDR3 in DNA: TGTGCCAGCAGCCTCTCCGGGACAGACACAGATACGCAGTATTTT.

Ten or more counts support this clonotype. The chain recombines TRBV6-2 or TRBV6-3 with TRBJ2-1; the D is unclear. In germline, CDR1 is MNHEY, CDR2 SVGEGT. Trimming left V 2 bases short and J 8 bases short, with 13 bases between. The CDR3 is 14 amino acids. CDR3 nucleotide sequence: TGTGCCAGCAGTTACGGGGTAGTAGTCTATGAGCAGTTCTTC. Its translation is CASSYGVVVYEQFF.

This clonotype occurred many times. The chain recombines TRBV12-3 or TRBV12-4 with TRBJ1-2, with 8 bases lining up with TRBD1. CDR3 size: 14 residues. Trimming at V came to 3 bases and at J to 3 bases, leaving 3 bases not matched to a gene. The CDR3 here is CASSLQGAYYGYTF. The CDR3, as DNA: TGTGCCAGCAGTTTGCAGGGGGCTTACTATGGCTACACCTTC.

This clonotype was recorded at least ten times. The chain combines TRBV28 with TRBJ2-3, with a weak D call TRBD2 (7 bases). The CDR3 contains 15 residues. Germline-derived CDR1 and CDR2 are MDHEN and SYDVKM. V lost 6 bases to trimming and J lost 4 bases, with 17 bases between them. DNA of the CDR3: TGTGCCAGCAGCTACGGACTAGGGGGTCCAGATACGCAGTATTTT. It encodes CASSYGLGGPDTQYF.

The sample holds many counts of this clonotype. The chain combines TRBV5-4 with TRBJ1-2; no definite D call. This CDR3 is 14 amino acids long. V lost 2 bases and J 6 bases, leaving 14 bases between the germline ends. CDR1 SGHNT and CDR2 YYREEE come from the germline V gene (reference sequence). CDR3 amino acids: CASSLLEESHGYTF. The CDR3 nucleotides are TGTGCCAGCAGCTTACTAGAGGAGAGCCATGGCTACACCTTC.

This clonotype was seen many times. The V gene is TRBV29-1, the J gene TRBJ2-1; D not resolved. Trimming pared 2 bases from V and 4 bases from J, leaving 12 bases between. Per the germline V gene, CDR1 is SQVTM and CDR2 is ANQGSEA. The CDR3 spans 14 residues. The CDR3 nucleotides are TGCAGCGTTGAACATTCGAACAAATACAATGAGCAGTTCTTC. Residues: CSVEHSNKYNEQFF.

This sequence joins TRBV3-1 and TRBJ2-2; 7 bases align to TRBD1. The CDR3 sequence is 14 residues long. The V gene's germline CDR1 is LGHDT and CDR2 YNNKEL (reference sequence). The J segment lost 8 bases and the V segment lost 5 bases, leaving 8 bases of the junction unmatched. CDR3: CASSWDSPGGELFF. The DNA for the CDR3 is TGTGCCAGCAGCTGGGACAGCCCGGGAGGGGAGCTGTTTTTT.

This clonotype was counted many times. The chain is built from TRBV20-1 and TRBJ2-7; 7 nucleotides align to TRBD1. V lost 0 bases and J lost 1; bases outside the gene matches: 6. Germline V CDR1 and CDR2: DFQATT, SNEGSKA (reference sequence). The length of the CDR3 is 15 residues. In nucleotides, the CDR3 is TGCAGTGCTAGAGATCAGGGCAGGGGGTCCTACGAGCAGTACTTC. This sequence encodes CSARDQGRGSYEQYF.

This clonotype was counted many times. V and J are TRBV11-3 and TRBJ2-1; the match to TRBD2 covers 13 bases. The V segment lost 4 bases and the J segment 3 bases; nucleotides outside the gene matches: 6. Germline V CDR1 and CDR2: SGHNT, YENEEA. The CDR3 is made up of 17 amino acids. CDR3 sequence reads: CASSSGTSGDFYNEQFF. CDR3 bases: TGTGCCAGCAGCTCCGGGACTAGCGGGGACTTCTACAATGAGCAGTTCTTC.

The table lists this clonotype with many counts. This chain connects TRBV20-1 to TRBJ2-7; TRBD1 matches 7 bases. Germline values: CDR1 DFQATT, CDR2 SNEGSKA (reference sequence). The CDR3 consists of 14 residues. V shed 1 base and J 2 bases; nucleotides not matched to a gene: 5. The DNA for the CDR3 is TGCAGTGCTAGAGTTAGGGACAGTGCCTACGAGCAGTACTTC. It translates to CSARVRDSAYEQYF.

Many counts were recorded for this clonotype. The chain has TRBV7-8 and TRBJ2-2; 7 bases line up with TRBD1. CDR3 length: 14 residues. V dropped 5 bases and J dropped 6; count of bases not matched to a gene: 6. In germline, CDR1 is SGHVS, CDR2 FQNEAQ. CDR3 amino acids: CASSPWDSPGELFF. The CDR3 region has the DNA TGTGCCAGCAGCCCCTGGGACAGTCCCGGGGAGCTGTTTTTT.

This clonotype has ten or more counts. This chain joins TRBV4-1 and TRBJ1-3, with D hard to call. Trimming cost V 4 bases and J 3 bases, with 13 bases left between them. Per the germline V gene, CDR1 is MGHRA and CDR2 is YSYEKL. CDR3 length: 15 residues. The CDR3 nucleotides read TGCGCCAGCAGCCTGACGTGGGCCAGTGGAAACACCATATATTTT. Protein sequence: CASSLTWASGNTIYF.

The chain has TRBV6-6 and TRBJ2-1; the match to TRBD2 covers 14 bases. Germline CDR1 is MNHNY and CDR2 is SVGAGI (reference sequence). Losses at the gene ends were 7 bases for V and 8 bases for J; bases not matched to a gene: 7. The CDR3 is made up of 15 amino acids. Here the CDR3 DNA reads TGTGCCAGCAACCCGGGACTAGCGGGGGCCGATGAGCAGTTCTTC. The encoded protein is CASNPGLAGADEQFF.

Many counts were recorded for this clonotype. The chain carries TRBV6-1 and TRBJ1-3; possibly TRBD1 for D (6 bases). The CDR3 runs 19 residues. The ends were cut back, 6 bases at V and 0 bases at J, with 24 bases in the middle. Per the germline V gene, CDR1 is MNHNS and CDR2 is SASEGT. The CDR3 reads CASRPTLGQDLSSGNTIYF. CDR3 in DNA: TGTGCCAGCAGACCCACCCTGGGACAAGATTTAAGCTCTGGAAACACCATATATTTT.

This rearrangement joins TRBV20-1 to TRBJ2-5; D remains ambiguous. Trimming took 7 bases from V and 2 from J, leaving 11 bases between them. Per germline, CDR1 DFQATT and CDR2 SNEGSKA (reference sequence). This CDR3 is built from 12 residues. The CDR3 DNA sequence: TGCAGTGGAGAACGTTTTCAAGAGACCCAGTACTTC. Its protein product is CSGERFQETQYF.

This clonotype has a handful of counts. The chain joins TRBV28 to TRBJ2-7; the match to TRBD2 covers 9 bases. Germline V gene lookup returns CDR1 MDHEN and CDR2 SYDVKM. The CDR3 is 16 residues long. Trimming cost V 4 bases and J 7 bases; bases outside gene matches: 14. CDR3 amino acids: CASSSSRGLASIEQYF. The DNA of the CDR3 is TGTGCCAGCAGTTCCAGTCGGGGACTAGCAAGTATTGAGCAGTACTTC. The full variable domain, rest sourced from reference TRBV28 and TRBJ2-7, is DVKVTQSSRYLVKRTGEKVFLECVQDMDHENMFWYRQDPGLGLRLIYFSYDVKMKEKGDIPEGYSVSREKKERFSLILESASTNQTSMYLCASSSSRGLASIEQYFGPGTRLTVT.

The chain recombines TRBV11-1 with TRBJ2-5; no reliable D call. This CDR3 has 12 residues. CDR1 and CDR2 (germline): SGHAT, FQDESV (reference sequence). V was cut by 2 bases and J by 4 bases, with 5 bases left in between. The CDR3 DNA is TGTGCCAGCAGCTTATTCCCAGAGACCCAGTACTTC. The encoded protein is CASSLFPETQYF.

CDR3 sequence reads: CASSSGQTITDTQYF. The CDR3, as DNA: TGTGCCAGCAGCTCGGGACAGACCATCACAGATACGCAGTATTTT. The chain joins TRBV7-9 to TRBJ2-3; TRBD1 matches at 7 bases. This CDR3 is 15 amino acids long. CDR1 and CDR2 (germline): SEHNR, FQNEAQ (reference sequence). V was clipped by 4 bases and J by 2 bases; unmatched bases: 6.

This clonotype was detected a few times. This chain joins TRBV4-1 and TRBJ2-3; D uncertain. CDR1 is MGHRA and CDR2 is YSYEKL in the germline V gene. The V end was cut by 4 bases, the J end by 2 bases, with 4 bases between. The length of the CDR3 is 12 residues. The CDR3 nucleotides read TGCGCCAGCAGCCTGAACACAGATACGCAGTATTTT. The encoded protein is CASSLNTDTQYF.

This chain's CDR3 is CASSPGTENQPQHF. CDR3 nucleotide sequence: TGTGCCAGCTCACCGGGGACAGAGAATCAGCCCCAGCATTTT. The J gene is TRBJ1-5, the V gene TRBV18; 7 bases are a match to TRBD1. The CDR3 runs to 14 residues. V lost 3 bases to trimming and J lost 4 bases; unmatched junction nucleotides: 3. Per the germline V gene, CDR1 is KGHSH and CDR2 is LQKENI.

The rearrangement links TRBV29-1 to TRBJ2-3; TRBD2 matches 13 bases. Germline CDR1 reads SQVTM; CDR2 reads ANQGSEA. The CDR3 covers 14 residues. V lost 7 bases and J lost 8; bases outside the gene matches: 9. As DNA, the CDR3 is TGCAGCGCCCCAGGACTAGCGGGGGTCGGTACGCAGTATTTT. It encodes CSAPGLAGVGTQYF.

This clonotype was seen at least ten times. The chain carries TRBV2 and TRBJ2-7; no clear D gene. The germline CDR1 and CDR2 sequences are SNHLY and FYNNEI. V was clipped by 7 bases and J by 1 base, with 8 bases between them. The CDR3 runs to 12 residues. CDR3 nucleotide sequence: TGTGCCAGCATACTTTCGTCCTACGAGCAGTACTTC. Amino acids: CASILSSYEQYF.